These T cell receptor beta chains were read from a single sample in a study of shared clonotypes between healthy human individuals. Profiled with immunoSEQ multiplex PCR; TCRdb holds only in-frame clones, not every one. The sample has about 2.2 million clones, 85% to 95% seen once. Sequenced: naive CD8+ T cells from PBMCs. Receptors were obtained from a man between 18 and 35 years old in good health. Some clones in this sample may be carry-over from other donors' samples. Each CDR3 is given with its conserved first and last residue. D genes are given only for firm matches. Part of the rows lack a size; the others show once, few, many or a class for expanded clones.

CDR3nt: TGTGCCAGCAGCGGTCCTTTGGGGCGGGAGGGCACAGATACGCAGTATTTT
CDR3aa: CASSGPLGREGTDTQYF
d_gene: TRBD2
abundance: NA
v_gene: TRBV9
j_gene: TRBJ2-3

CDR3nt: TGCGCCAGCAGCTTCCGGGAGAAGAACACTGAAGCTTTCTTT
CDR3aa: CASSFREKNTEAFF
d_gene: NA
abundance: NA
v_gene: TRBV4-1
j_gene: TRBJ1-1

CDR3nt: TGTGCCAGCAGCTTAGGGGGCAGGGGGCTGGAGACCCAGTACTTC
CDR3aa: CASSLGGRGLETQYF
d_gene: TRBD1
abundance: NA
v_gene: TRBV7-6
j_gene: TRBJ2-5

CDR3nt: TGTGCCAGCAGTCCTCAGGACAGGGCCAACACCGGGGAGCTGTTTTTT
CDR3aa: CASSPQDRANTGELFF
d_gene: TRBD1
abundance: NA
v_gene: TRBV27
j_gene: TRBJ2-2

CDR3nt: TGTGCCGGGTCGACAGGAGCTGGGGCCAACGTCCTGACTTTC
CDR3aa: CAGSTGAGANVLTF
d_gene: NA
abundance: NA
v_gene: TRBV30
j_gene: TRBJ2-6

CDR3nt: TGTGCCAGCAGCCAGGGACAATTTCGCGAGCAGTACTTC
CDR3aa: CASSQGQFREQYF
d_gene: NA
abundance: NA
v_gene: TRBV7-9
j_gene: TRBJ2-7

CDR3nt: TGTGCCAGCAGCCCGGGGACTAGCGCCTACAATGAGCAGTTCTTC
CDR3aa: CASSPGTSAYNEQFF
d_gene: TRBD2
abundance: once
v_gene: TRBV5-6
j_gene: TRBJ2-1

CDR3nt: TGTGCCAGCAGTCAAGCCCCAGGGGGACTGGAAAAACTGTTTTTT
CDR3aa: CASSQAPGGLEKLFF
d_gene: TRBD1
abundance: NA
v_gene: TRBV7-3
j_gene: TRBJ1-4

CDR3nt: TGTGCCAGCAGCCCCGGGAGCTTGAACACCGGGGAGCTGTTTTTT
CDR3aa: CASSPGSLNTGELFF
d_gene: NA
abundance: NA
v_gene: TRBV28
j_gene: TRBJ2-2

CDR3nt: TGTGCCAGCAGCTTAGTGGAAGACCCAAACTACGAGCAGTACTTC
CDR3aa: CASSLVEDPNYEQYF
d_gene: NA
abundance: NA
v_gene: TRBV7-9
j_gene: TRBJ2-7

CDR3nt: TGTGCCAGCAGCATGATATGGGGGGAGACCCAGTACTTC
CDR3aa: CASSMIWGETQYF
d_gene: NA
abundance: NA
v_gene: TRBV27
j_gene: TRBJ2-5

CDR3nt: TGTGCCAGCAGAGTGACAGGTGGCCGAGGGGGCACAGATACGCAGTATTTT
CDR3aa: CASRVTGGRGGTDTQYF
d_gene: NA
abundance: NA
v_gene: TRBV28
j_gene: TRBJ2-3

CDR3nt: TGTGCCAGCATCGGGGGTTTGGGGACAGCCTATAGCAATCAGCCCCAGCATTTT
CDR3aa: CASIGGLGTAYSNQPQHF
d_gene: TRBD1
abundance: NA
v_gene: TRBV2
j_gene: TRBJ1-5

CDR3nt: TGCGCCAGCAGCCTGACTACCGGGACAGGGTGGTCAGATACGCAGTATTTT
CDR3aa: CASSLTTGTGWSDTQYF
d_gene: TRBD1
abundance: NA
v_gene: TRBV4-1
j_gene: TRBJ2-3

CDR3nt: TGTGCCAGCAGCCAAAGCTACAGCTCCTACAATGAGCAGTTCTTC
CDR3aa: CASSQSYSSYNEQFF
d_gene: NA
abundance: NA
v_gene: TRBV7-9
j_gene: TRBJ2-1

CDR3nt: TGTGCCAGCAGTATACGGTCCTCCCAGGGATCCGAGCAGTACTTC
CDR3aa: CASSIRSSQGSEQYF
d_gene: NA
abundance: NA
v_gene: TRBV6-5
j_gene: TRBJ2-7

CDR3nt: TGTGCCAGCAGTTTACCTATCGGGACCATCACCTACGAGCAGTACTTC
CDR3aa: CASSLPIGTITYEQYF
d_gene: NA
abundance: NA
v_gene: TRBV28
j_gene: TRBJ2-7

CDR3nt: TGTGCCAGTAGTTTCGGCGGGGGCTACGAGCAGTACTTC
CDR3aa: CASSFGGGYEQYF
d_gene: TRBD2
abundance: NA
v_gene: TRBV19
j_gene: TRBJ2-7

CDR3nt: TGTGCCAGCAGTCCTCGGGACAGGGTGTCCGGGAGTGGGTCCTACAATGAGCAGTTCTTC
CDR3aa: CASSPRDRVSGSGSYNEQFF
d_gene: TRBD1
abundance: once
v_gene: TRBV27
j_gene: TRBJ2-1

CDR3nt: TGTGCCAGTAGTGTCCCCCGGGACAGGCCCTACAATGAGCAGTTCTTC
CDR3aa: CASSVPRDRPYNEQFF
d_gene: TRBD1
abundance: NA
v_gene: TRBV19
j_gene: TRBJ2-1

CDR3nt: TGTGCCAGCAGCTTATGGGGCCGGTTCTCTGGGGCCAACGTCCTGACTTTC
CDR3aa: CASSLWGRFSGANVLTF
d_gene: NA
abundance: NA
v_gene: TRBV11-1
j_gene: TRBJ2-6

CDR3nt: TGCGCCAGCGCTCCCCAGAATGGATTCTCCTACGAGCAGTACTTC
CDR3aa: CASAPQNGFSYEQYF
d_gene: NA
abundance: NA
v_gene: TRBV10-2
j_gene: TRBJ2-7

CDR3nt: TGTGCCAGCAGCTCCACAGGGTGGGGCACTGAAGCTTTCTTT
CDR3aa: CASSSTGWGTEAFF
d_gene: NA
abundance: NA
v_gene: TRBV5-4
j_gene: TRBJ1-1

CDR3nt: TGTGCCAGCAGCTCCGACATTAGGAACACTGAAGCTTTCTTT
CDR3aa: CASSSDIRNTEAFF
d_gene: NA
abundance: NA
v_gene: TRBV7-6
j_gene: TRBJ1-1

CDR3nt: TGTGCCAGCAGCTTGGGGGACACGAGCACAGATACGCAGTATTTT
CDR3aa: CASSLGDTSTDTQYF
d_gene: NA
abundance: NA
v_gene: TRBV11-3
j_gene: TRBJ2-3

CDR3nt: TGTGCCAGCAGTTTAACGGGACGGGGCTACGAGCAGTACTTC
CDR3aa: CASSLTGRGYEQYF
d_gene: NA
abundance: NA
v_gene: TRBV27
j_gene: TRBJ2-7

CDR3nt: TGCGCCAGCAGTGGGTCCCTCCCCGCTGGAAACACCATATATTTT
CDR3aa: CASSGSLPAGNTIYF
d_gene: NA
abundance: NA
v_gene: TRBV10-2
j_gene: TRBJ1-3

CDR3nt: TGTGCCAGCAGCCAACGACTAGCGGGGGATGGCGAGCAGTACTTC
CDR3aa: CASSQRLAGDGEQYF
d_gene: TRBD2
abundance: NA
v_gene: TRBV4-2
j_gene: TRBJ2-7

CDR3nt: TGTGCCAGCAGACTCTTAGCGGGAGGGACCGATACGCAGTATTTT
CDR3aa: CASRLLAGGTDTQYF
d_gene: TRBD2
abundance: NA
v_gene: TRBV27
j_gene: TRBJ2-3

CDR3nt: TGTGCCAGCAGCCCATCGCCGGGTTCGATCACCGGGGAGCTGTTTTTT
CDR3aa: CASSPSPGSITGELFF
d_gene: NA
abundance: NA
v_gene: TRBV4-2
j_gene: TRBJ2-2

CDR3nt: TGTGCCAGCTCAGCACCCGGCGAGGGACGCACAGATACGCAGTATTTT
CDR3aa: CASSAPGEGRTDTQYF
d_gene: NA
abundance: NA
v_gene: TRBV18
j_gene: TRBJ2-3